This T cell receptor (beta chain) was sequenced for a study of control samples from healthy donors and cancer patients. Germline V lookup: CDR1 ENHRY, CDR2 SYGVKD. This CDR3 region has 16 residues. V was shortened by 0 bases and J by 1 base, with 7 bases between the two germline ends. Profiling relied on immunoSEQ multiplex PCR, and the TCRdb table lists in-frame clones only, not all of them. The data show 100,000 to 150,000 clones, more than 90% seen once. Sequencing was done on a sample of blood. This receptor was obtained from a man between 18 and 29 years old in good health. This sequence joins TRBV10-3 and TRBJ2-6; D perhaps matches TRBD2 (6 bases). This CDR3 is CAISESEGSGANVLTF. CDR3 sequence (DNA): TGTGCCATCAGTGAGTCGGAGGGGTCTGGGGCCAACGTCCTGACTTTC.